Listed here are 20 T cell receptor beta chains from one sample, sequenced in a study of blood T cells in healthy people across ages. A J-beta primer mix and a sample-barcoded 5' primer were used in a second PCR of about 6 to 12 cycles. TCRdb recomputed calls from the 5' RACE reads with MiXCR, one row per CDR3 protein. Found here are 1.5 million to 2 million distinct CDR3 sequences, about 30% of them singletons; the top ten hold around 7.7%. Input material: blood. The receptors shown here come from a woman aged 25 to 39 in good health.

The rearrangement uses TRBV7-2 and TRBJ2-7; 11 bases match TRBD2. CDR3 length equals 14 residues. The germline V gene encodes CDR1 SGHTA and CDR2 FQGNSA. With 4 bases clipped from V and 4 bases from J, the junction kept 3 bases outside the gene matches. The CDR3 DNA reads TGTGCCAGCAGCTGCGGACTAGCGGGTTACGAGCAGTACTTC. It specifies CASSCGLAGYEQYF.

This clonotype was counted only a few times. V usage is TRBV20-1 and J usage is TRBJ2-7; 9 bases fit TRBD1. V shed 6 bases, J shed 3 bases, and the junction held 6 bases outside the gene matches. Germline CDR1 reads DFQATT; CDR2 reads SNEGSKA (reference sequence). This CDR3 spans 13 amino acids. CDR3 sequence: CSAAGTGYYEQYF. DNA for the CDR3: TGCAGTGCCGCCGGGACAGGGTACTACGAGCAGTACTTC.

Comment on this clonotype: Germline and junction disagree at one end, which may indicate a read error. The rearrangement joins TRBV28 to TRBJ1-2; TRBD1 agrees at 9 bases. This CDR3 is built from 15 residues. CDR1 and CDR2 from the germline V gene are MDHEN and SYDVKM. CDR3 protein: CASSLLGTGNYGCTF. The CDR3 DNA sequence: TGTGCCAGCAGTTTGCTCGGGACAGGGAACTATGGCTGCACCTTC.

This clonotype was seen only once. The chain recombines TRBV4-1 with TRBJ1-3, with D possibly matching TRBD1 (5 bases). The CDR3 has 16 amino acids. V was trimmed by 0 bases and J by 3 bases, leaving 12 bases between them. Germline lookup yields CDR1 MGHRA and CDR2 YSYEKL. For the CDR3, the DNA is TGCGCCAGCAGCCAAGATAAGGGGACGTATGGAAACACCATATATTTT. It codes for CASSQDKGTYGNTIYF.

V usage is TRBV2 and J usage is TRBJ2-2, with TRBD1 as a possible D gene (5 bases). Trimming cost V 7 bases and J 5 bases, with 11 bases left between them. CDR3 length: 13 amino acids. Germline V gives CDR1 SNHLY, CDR2 FYNNEI. The CDR3 bases are TGTGCCAGCACCCGACAGATTACCGGGGAGCTGTTTTTT. Its translation is CASTRQITGELFF.

This clonotype was seen at least ten times. This sequence joins TRBV7-3 and TRBJ2-7; 9 nucleotides line up with TRBD2. Germline V gives CDR1 SGHTA, CDR2 FQGTGA. The CDR3 is 16 residues long. Unmatched junction bases numbered 5, after V lost 2 bases and J lost 0 bases. CDR3 sequence: CASSLLGGGASYEQYF. In nucleotides, the CDR3 is TGTGCCAGCAGCTTACTAGGCGGGGGGGCCTCCTACGAGCAGTACTTC.

The gene calls are TRBV9 and TRBJ1-1; TRBD1 might be the D (5 bases). The V gene's germline CDR1 is SGDLS and CDR2 YYNGEE. V was shortened by 6 bases and J by 2 bases, with 14 bases between the two germline ends. This CDR3 is built from 14 residues. CDR3 residues: CASKTDALNTEAFF. The CDR3 region has the DNA TGTGCCAGCAAGACAGACGCCCTCAACACTGAAGCTTTCTTT.

Only a few counts were recorded for this clonotype. V gene TRBV9 combines with J gene TRBJ1-6, with D perhaps TRBD1 (5 bases). This CDR3 spans 15 amino acids. The germline V gene has CDR1 SGDLS and CDR2 YYNGEE. Trimming shortened V by 0 bases and J by 10 bases, and 14 bases separated the two germline ends. This chain's CDR3 is CASSVDPGSPSPLHF. The DNA of the CDR3 is TGTGCCAGCAGCGTAGATCCAGGGTCTCCGTCACCCCTCCACTTT.

This clonotype was observed a few times. The genes are TRBV18 and TRBJ2-1, with 14 bases fitting TRBD2. Per the germline V gene, CDR1 is KGHSH and CDR2 is LQKENI. Trimming cost V 6 bases and J 9 bases; bases outside gene matches: 13. The CDR3 covers 17 residues. CDR3 sequence reads: CASSPGLAGGPLGEQFF. CDR3 nucleotides: TGTGCCAGCTCTCCTGGACTAGCGGGGGGCCCTCTGGGTGAGCAGTTCTTC. The full variable domain, completed using reference TRBV18 and TRBJ2-1, is NAGVMQNPRHLVRRRGQEARLRCSPMKGHSHVYWYRQLPEEGLKFMVYLQKENIIDESGMPKERFSAEFPKEGPSILRIQQVVRGDSAAYFCASSPGLAGGPLGEQFFGPGTRLTVL.

V is TRBV20-1 and J is TRBJ1-6, with 10 bases identical to TRBD1. Germline CDR1 DFQATT, CDR2 SNEGSKA (reference sequence). V gave up 6 bases and J gave up 9 bases; unmatched junction bases: 8. The CDR3 spans 14 residues. CDR3 protein: CSAPDRGDVSPLHF. The CDR3, as DNA: TGCAGTGCACCGGACAGGGGGGACGTTTCACCCCTCCACTTT.

This clonotype was counted between two and nine times. The J gene is TRBJ2-1, the V gene TRBV6-5; 8 positions match TRBD2. The V gene's germline CDR1 is MNHEY and CDR2 SVGAGI. V trimming: 6 bases; J trimming: 7 bases; junction bases outside the gene matches: 11. The CDR3 covers 15 residues. The CDR3 nucleotides read TGTGCCAGCAGCCGCGCCGGGGTAGCGGGGAATGAGCAGTTCTTC. Its protein is CASSRAGVAGNEQFF.

This clonotype has ten or more counts. The chain joins TRBV20-1 to TRBJ2-7, with D tentatively TRBD2 (5 bases). This CDR3 region has 13 residues. The germline gives CDR1 DFQATT, CDR2 SNEGSKA (reference sequence). Between the trimmed V and J ends, which lost 6 bases and 4 bases, there was a span of 16 bases. The CDR3 is CSASRGLAYEQYF. The CDR3 region has the DNA TGCAGTGCCAGCCGAGGGCTAGCATACGAGCAGTACTTC.

This clonotype was counted between two and nine times. One end of the junction does not line up with germline, which may come from a read error. The chain has TRBV5-1 and TRBJ2-5; 10 nucleotides agree with TRBD2. CDR1 SGHRS and CDR2 YFSETQ come from the germline V gene. This CDR3 region has 13 residues. CDR3 in amino acids: CASALAGEETQYF. The CDR3 DNA follows: TGCGCCAGCGCCCTAGCGGGGGAGGAGACTCAGTACTTC.

This clonotype was picked up one time. The chain combines TRBV7-8 with TRBJ2-3; TRBD2 might be the D (6 bases). Trimming stripped 5 bases from V and 6 bases from J, with 21 bases between. Germline-derived CDR1 and CDR2 are SGHVS and FQNEAQ. This CDR3 contains 16 residues. Here the CDR3 DNA reads TGTGCCAGCAGCCCATGGTTAGCGGTGGGACGGGATACGCAGTATTTT. Its protein product is CASSPWLAVGRDTQYF. Complete variable domain (other parts from reference TRBV7-8 and TRBJ2-3): GAGVSQSPRYKVAKRGQDVALRCDPISGHVSLFWYQQALGQGPEFLTYFQNEAQLDKSGLPSDRFFAERPEGSVSTLKIQRTQQEDSAVYLCASSPWLAVGRDTQYFGPGTRLTVL.

The chain combines TRBV12-3 or TRBV12-4 with TRBJ2-5; 12 bases are shared with TRBD2. The junction had 10 bases not matched to a gene; V was cut back by 6 bases and J by 5 bases. This CDR3 comprises 16 residues. The CDR3 DNA follows: TGTGCCAGCAGGCGCACTAGCGGGGGGTACCGGGAGACCCAGTACTTC. It encodes CASRRTSGGYRETQYF.

Notes on this clonotype: With a much larger clone just one base away, this may be a read error. The rearrangement joins TRBV10-3 to TRBJ2-7, with D perhaps matching TRBD2 (5 bases). Germline assignment: CDR1 ENHRY and CDR2 SYGVKD. The CDR3 consists of 12 residues. CDR3 in amino acids: CAISEMGDERYF. CDR3 nucleotides: TGTGCCATCAGTGAAATGGGAGACGAGCGGTACTTC.

About this clonotype: With a much larger clone just one base away, this may be a read error. The chain recombines TRBV7-2 with TRBJ2-7; 7 bases are a match to TRBD2. Germline CDR1 is SGHTA and CDR2 is FQGNSA. The trim removed 2 bases at V and 6 bases at J, leaving 10 bases unmatched. This CDR3 region has 15 residues. The CDR3 loop reads CASSLSGRARAEQYF. The CDR3 nucleotides read TGTGCCAGCAGCTTAAGTGGGAGGGCGCGAGCCGAGCAGTACTTC.

This clonotype was counted many times. The chain links TRBV15 to TRBJ2-3, with D uncertain. CDR1 and CDR2 from the germline V gene are LNHNV and YYDKDF (reference sequence). The CDR3 runs 15 residues. V lost 0 bases and J lost 3, with 10 bases in between. The CDR3 reads CATSRDAGPTDTQYF. CDR3 coding DNA: TGTGCCACCAGCAGAGATGCCGGTCCAACAGATACGCAGTATTTT.

This clonotype was seen a single time. The chain links TRBV20-1 to TRBJ2-3; 7 bases match TRBD1. Losses at the gene ends were 6 bases for V and 0 bases for J; bases not matched to a gene: 6. Germline assignment: CDR1 DFQATT and CDR2 SNEGSKA (reference sequence). This CDR3 region has 14 residues. The CDR3 coding sequence is TGCAGTGCGGAGACAGGGTTAAGCACAGATACGCAGTATTTT. This sequence encodes CSAETGLSTDTQYF.

The chain has TRBV3-1 and TRBJ2-5; 10 nucleotides agree with TRBD1. The V and J ends lost 1 base and 4 bases, in that order; junction bases with no gene match: 3. The CDR3 length is 15 residues. Germline CDR1 and CDR2: LGHDT and YNNKEL (reference sequence). The CDR3 sequence: CASSQVGTGVETQYF. The CDR3, as DNA: TGTGCCAGCAGCCAAGTGGGGACAGGGGTAGAGACCCAGTACTTC.